This T cell receptor (beta chain) was documented in a study of blood T cell repertoires in COVID-19. Germline-derived CDR1 and CDR2 are LNHDA and SQIVND (reference sequence). The CDR3 has 17 amino acids. The V gene end was trimmed by 5 bases and the J gene end by 2 bases; junction bases not matched to a gene: 9. The method was immunoSEQ multiplex PCR; TCRdb's version includes in-frame clones alone and lacks a portion of them. Of about 250,000 clones in the sample, approximately 90% are singletons; the top ten hold approximately 3.3%. The TCR comes from a man younger than 35 with active or convalescent COVID-19. Sequences were obtained from peripheral blood. V is TRBV19 and J is TRBJ2-2; 9 nucleotides align to TRBD2. This CDR3 is CASSPPDSGRNTGELFF. As DNA, the CDR3 is TGTGCCAGTAGTCCTCCCGATAGCGGGAGAAACACCGGGGAGCTGTTTTTT.